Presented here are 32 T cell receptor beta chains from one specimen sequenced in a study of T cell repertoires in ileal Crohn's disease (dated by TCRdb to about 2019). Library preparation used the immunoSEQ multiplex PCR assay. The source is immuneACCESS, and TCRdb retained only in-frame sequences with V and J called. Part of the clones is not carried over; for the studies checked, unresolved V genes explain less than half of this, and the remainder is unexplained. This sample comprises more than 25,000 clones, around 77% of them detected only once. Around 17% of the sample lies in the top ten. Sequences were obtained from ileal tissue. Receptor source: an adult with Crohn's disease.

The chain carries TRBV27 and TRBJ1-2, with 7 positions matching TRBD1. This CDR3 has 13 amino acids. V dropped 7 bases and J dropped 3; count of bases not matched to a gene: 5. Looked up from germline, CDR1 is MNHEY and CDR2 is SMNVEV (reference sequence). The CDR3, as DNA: TGTGCCAGCAAACGGACAGGCTACTATGGCTACACCTTC. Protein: CASKRTGYYGYTF.

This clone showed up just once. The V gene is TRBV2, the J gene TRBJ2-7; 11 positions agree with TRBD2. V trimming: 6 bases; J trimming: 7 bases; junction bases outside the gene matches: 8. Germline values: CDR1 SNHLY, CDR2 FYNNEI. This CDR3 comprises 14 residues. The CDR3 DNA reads TGTGCCAGCAGCTGGACTAGCGGGCCTAGTGAGCAGTACTTC. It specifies CASSWTSGPSEQYF.

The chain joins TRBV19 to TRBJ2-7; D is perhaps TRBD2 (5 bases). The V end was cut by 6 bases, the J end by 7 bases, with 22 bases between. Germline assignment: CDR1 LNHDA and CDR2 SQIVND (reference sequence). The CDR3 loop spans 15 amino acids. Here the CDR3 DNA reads TGTGCCAGTAGGGCCCCCGGCCCCGGTTCGGGGGAGCAGTACTTC. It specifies CASRAPGPGSGEQYF.

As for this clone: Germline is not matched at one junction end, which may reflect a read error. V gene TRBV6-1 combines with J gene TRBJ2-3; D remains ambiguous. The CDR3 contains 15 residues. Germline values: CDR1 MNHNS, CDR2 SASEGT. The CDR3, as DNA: TGTGCCAGTAGTGCCGTGGCGGCGAGCACAGATACGCAGTATTTT. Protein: CASSAVAASTDTQYF.

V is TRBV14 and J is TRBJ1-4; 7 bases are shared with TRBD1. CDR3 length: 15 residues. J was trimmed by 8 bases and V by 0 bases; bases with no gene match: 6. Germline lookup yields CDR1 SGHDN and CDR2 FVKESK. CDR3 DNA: TGTGCCAGCAGCCAAGAGGAGGGGGCGAGAGAAAAACTGTTTTTT. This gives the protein CASSQEEGAREKLFF.

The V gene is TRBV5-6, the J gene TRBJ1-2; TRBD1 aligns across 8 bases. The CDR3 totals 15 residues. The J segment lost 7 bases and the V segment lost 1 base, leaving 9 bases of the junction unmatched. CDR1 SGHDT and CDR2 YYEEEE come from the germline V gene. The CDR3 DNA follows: TGTGCCAGCAGCTTGTTCGGGACAGGAGAACTTGGCTACACCTTC. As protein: CASSLFGTGELGYTF.

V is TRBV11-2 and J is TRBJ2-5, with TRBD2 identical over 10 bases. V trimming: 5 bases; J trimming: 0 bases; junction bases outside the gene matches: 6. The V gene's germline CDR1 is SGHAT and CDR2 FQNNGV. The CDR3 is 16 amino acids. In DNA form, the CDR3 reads TGTGCCAGCAGCCCGTTTAGCGGGAGGTACCAAGAGACCCAGTACTTC. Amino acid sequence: CASSPFSGRYQETQYF.

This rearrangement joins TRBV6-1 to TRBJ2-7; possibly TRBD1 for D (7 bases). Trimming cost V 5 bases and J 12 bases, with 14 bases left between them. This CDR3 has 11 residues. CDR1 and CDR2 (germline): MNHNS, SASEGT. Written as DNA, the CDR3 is TGTGCCAGCAGTTACGGAGGGGGCTCGTACTTC. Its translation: CASSYGGGSYF.

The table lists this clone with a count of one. The CDR3 loop is CASSGQTNPQETQYF. The CDR3 DNA reads as TGTGCCAGCAGCGGACAGACGAACCCTCAAGAGACCCAGTACTTC. The chain employs TRBV2 and TRBJ2-5, with D perhaps matching TRBD1 (6 bases). The CDR3 has 15 amino acids. The ends were cut back, 6 bases at V and 2 bases at J, with 16 bases in the middle. Germline CDR1 is SNHLY and CDR2 is FYNNEI.

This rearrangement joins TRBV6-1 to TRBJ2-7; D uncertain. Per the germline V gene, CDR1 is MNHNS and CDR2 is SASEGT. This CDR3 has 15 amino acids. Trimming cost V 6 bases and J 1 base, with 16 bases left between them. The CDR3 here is CASRGRSYYSYEQYF. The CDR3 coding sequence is TGTGCCAGCAGGGGCAGGTCCTATTATTCCTACGAGCAGTACTTC.

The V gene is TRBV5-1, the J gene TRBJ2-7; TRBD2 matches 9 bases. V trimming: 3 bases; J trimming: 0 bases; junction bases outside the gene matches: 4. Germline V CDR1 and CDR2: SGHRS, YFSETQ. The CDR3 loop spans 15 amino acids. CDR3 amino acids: CASSSLAGTSYEQYF. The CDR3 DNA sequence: TGCGCCAGCAGCTCGCTAGCGGGGACCTCCTACGAGCAGTACTTC. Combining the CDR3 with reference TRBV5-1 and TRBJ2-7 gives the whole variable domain KAGVTQTPRYLIKTRGQQVTLSCSPISGHRSVSWYQQTPGQGLQFLFEYFSETQRNKGNFPGRFSGRQFSNSRSEMNVSTLELGDSALYLCASSSLAGTSYEQYFGPGTRLTVT.

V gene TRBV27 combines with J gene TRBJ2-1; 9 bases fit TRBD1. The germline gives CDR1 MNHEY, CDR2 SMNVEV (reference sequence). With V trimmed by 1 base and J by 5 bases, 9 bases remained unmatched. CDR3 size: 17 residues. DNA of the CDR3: TGTGCCAGCAGTTTATTTGCGGGACAGGGTACCCACAATGAGCAGTTCTTC. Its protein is CASSLFAGQGTHNEQFF.

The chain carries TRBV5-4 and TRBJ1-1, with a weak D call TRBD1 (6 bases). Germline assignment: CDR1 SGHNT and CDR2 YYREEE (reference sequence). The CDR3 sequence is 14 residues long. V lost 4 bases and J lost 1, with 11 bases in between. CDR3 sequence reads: CASSHREGNTEAFF. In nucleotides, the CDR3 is TGTGCCAGCAGCCACAGGGAGGGGAACACTGAAGCTTTCTTT.

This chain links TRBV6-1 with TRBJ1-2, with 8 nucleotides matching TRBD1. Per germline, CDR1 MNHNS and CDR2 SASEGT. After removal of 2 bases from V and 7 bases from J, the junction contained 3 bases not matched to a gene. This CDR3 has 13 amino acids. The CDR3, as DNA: TGTGCCAGCAGTGAACAGGGGGCTGGTGGCTACACCTTC. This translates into CASSEQGAGGYTF.

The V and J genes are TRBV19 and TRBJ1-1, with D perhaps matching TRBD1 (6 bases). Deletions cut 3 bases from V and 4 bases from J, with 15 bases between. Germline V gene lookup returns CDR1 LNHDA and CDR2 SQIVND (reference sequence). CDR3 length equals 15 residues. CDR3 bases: TGTGCCAGTAGTATTCATGGGGGCTATAGCACTGAAGCTTTCTTT. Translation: CASSIHGGYSTEAFF.

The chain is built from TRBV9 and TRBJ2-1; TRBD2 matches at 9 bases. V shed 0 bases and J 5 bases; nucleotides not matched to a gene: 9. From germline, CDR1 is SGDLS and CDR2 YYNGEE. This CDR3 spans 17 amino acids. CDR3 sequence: CASSVGPMVAGDNEQFF. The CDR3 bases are TGTGCCAGCAGCGTAGGGCCCATGGTAGCGGGGGACAATGAGCAGTTCTTC.

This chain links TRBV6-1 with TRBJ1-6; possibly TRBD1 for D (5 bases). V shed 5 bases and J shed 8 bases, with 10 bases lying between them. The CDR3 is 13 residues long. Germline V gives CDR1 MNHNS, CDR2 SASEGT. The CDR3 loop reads CASSRGFDSPLHF. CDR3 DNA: TGTGCCAGCAGTAGGGGTTTTGATTCACCCCTCCACTTT.

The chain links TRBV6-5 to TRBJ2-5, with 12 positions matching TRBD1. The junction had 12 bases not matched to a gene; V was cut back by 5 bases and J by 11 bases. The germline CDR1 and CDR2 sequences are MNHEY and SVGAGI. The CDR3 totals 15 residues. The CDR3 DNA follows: TGTGCCAGCAGTCGCGGGGGACAGGGGGCGCGGGAGCAGTACTTC. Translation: CASSRGGQGAREQYF.

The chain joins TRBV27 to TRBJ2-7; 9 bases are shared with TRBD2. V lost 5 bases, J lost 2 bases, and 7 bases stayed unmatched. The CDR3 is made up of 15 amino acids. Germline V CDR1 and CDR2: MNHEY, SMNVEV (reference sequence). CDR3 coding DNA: TGTGCCAGCAGTCCTCTAGCGGGGCTTCCCTACGAGCAGTACTTC. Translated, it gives CASSPLAGLPYEQYF.

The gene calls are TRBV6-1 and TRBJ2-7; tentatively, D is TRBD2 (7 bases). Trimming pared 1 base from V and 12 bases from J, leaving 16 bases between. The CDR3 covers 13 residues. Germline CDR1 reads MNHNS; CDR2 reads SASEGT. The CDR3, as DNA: TGTGCCAGCAGTGAAGGCCCTAGGGGAGGGGGGTACTTC. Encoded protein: CASSEGPRGGGYF.

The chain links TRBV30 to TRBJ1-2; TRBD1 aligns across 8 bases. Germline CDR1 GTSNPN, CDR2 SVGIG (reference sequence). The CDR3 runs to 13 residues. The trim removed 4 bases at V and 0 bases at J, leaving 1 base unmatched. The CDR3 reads CAWKDRANYGYTF. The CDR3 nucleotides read TGTGCCTGGAAGGACAGGGCTAACTATGGCTACACCTTC.

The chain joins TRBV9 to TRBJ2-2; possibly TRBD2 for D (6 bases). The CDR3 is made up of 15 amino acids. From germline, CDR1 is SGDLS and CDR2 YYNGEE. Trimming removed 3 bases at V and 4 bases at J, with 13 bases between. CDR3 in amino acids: CASSEYKAGTGELFF. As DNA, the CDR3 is TGTGCCAGCAGCGAGTATAAAGCGGGCACCGGGGAGCTGTTTTTT.

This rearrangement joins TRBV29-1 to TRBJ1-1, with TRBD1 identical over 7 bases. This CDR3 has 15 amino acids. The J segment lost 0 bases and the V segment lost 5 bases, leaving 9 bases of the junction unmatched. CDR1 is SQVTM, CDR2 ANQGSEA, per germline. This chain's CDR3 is CSVPGQKTMNTEAFF. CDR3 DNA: TGCAGCGTTCCGGGACAGAAGACTATGAACACTGAAGCTTTCTTT.

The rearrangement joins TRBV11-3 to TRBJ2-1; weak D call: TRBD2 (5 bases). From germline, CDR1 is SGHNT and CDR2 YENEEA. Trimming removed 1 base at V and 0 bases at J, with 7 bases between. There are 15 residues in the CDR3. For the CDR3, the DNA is TGTGCCAGCAGCTTAGGAGGGAGCTCCTACAATGAGCAGTTCTTC. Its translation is CASSLGGSSYNEQFF.

CDR3 bases: TGTGCCAGCATCAAACACAGGGGGCTTCGAGGCTACACCTTC. It specifies CASIKHRGLRGYTF. The J gene is TRBJ1-2, the V gene TRBV5-6, with 9 bases identical to TRBD1. V lost 6 bases to trimming and J lost 8 bases; unmatched junction nucleotides: 11. Germline CDR1 SGHDT, CDR2 YYEEEE. This CDR3 comprises 14 residues.

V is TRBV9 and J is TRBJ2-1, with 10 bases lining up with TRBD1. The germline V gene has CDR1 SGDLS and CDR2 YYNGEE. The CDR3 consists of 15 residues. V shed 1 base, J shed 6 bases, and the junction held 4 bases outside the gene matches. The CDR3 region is CASSVQDRGTNEQFF. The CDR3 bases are TGTGCCAGCAGCGTACAGGACAGGGGGACCAATGAGCAGTTCTTC.

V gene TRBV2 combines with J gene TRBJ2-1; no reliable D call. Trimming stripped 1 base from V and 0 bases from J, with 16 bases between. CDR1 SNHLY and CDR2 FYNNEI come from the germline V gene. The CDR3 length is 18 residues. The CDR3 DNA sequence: TGTGCCAGCAGTGAAGGGGCCCGGTGGGCCACCTCCTACAATGAGCAGTTCTTC. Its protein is CASSEGARWATSYNEQFF. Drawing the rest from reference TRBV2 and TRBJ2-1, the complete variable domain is EPEVTQTPSHQVTQMGQEVILRCVPISNHLYFYWYRQILGQKVEFLVSFYNNEISEKSEIFDDQFSVERPDGSNFTLKIRSTKLEDSAMYFCASSEGARWATSYNEQFFGPGTRLTVL.

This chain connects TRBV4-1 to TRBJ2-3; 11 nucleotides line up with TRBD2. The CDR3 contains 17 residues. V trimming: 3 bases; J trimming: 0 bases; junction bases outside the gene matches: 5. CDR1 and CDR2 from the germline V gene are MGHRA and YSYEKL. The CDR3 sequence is CASSHGTSGASTDTQYF. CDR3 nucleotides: TGCGCCAGCAGCCATGGGACTAGCGGAGCTAGCACAGATACGCAGTATTTT.

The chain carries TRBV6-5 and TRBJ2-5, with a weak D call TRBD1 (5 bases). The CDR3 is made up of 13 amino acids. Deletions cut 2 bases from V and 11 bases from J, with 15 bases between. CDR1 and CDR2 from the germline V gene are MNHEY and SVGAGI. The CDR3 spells CASSYHSRDEQYF. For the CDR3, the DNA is TGTGCCAGCAGTTACCATTCCAGGGATGAGCAGTACTTC.

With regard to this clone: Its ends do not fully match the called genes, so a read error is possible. Here the CDR3 DNA reads TGTGCCAGCAGCCCCCCGGGACAGCATTACGCGCAGTACTTC. It yields the protein CASSPPGQHYAQYF. This sequence joins TRBV5-6 and TRBJ2-7; 7 bases map to TRBD1. From germline, CDR1 is SGHDT and CDR2 YYEEEE. The length of the CDR3 is 14 residues.

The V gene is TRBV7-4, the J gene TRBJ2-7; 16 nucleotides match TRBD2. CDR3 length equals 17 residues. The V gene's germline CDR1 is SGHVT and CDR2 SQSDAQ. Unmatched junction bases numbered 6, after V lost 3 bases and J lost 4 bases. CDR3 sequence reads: CASSLGLAGGPVYEQYF. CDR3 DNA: TGTGCCAGCAGCTTGGGACTAGCGGGAGGGCCGGTATACGAGCAGTACTTC.

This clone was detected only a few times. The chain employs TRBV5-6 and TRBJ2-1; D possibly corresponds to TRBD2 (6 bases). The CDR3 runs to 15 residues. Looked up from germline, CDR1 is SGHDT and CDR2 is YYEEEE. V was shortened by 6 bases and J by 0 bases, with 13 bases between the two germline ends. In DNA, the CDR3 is TGTGCCAGCACCGTAGCGGCAAGCTCCTACAATGAGCAGTTCTTC. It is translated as CASTVAASSYNEQFF.